These T cell receptor beta chains were read from a single sample in a study of beta chain features in type 1 diabetes. The table came from immunoSEQ multiplex PCR; TCRdb's copy has only in-frame clones and leaves some out. The table shows about 140,000 clones, with 10% to 15% occurring only once. Input material: central memory CD4+ T cells from blood. These receptors were taken from a man between 18 and 35 years old with type 1 diabetes. The CDR3 runs from the conserved cysteine through the conserved F or W. The order of the fields is clone size, D gene, J gene, V gene, CDR3 DNA, CDR3 protein. A D gene is named only where the DNA matches it firmly. Expanded clones are given a class, and other clones once, few, many or no size at all.

>few|.|TRBJ1-1|TRBV14
TGTGCCAGCAGCCAAGACGTGTCCCCAACGGGACAGAACACTGAAGCTTTCTTT
CASSQDVSPTGQNTEAFF
>.|TRBD1|TRBJ2-1|TRBV11-3
TGTGCCAGCAGCTTAGCTGGGACAGAGAACAATGAGCAGTTCTTC
CASSLAGTENNEQFF
>.|.|TRBJ2-7|TRBV2
TGTGCCAGCAGTGGAGTGGGGCCTGGTCAGTACTTC
CASSGVGPGQYF
>few|TRBD2|TRBJ2-7|TRBV18
TGTGCCAGCTCACCACCGGGACTAGCGTGGGAGCAGTACTTC
CASSPPGLAWEQYF
>.|.|TRBJ2-7|TRBV15
TGTGCCACCAGCAGAGATGGTGCCAGCTACGAGCAGTACTTC
CATSRDGASYEQYF
>.|.|TRBJ2-7|TRBV18
TGTGCCAGCTCGTCGGGACACAACTACGAGCAGTACTTC
CASSSGHNYEQYF
>.|.|TRBJ1-3|TRBV4-2
TGTGCCAGCAGCCAAGGCAGCTCTGGAAACACCATATATTTT
CASSQGSSGNTIYF
>few|.|TRBJ2-4|TRBV6-1
TGTGCCAGCAGCCATTCCAGGGGGGACATTCAGTACTTC
CASSHSRGDIQYF
>few|TRBD1|TRBJ1-4|TRBV5-1
TGCGCCAGCAGCTTGGAGGACAGGGACGAAAAACTGTTTTTT
CASSLEDRDEKLFF
>many|.|TRBJ2-4|TRBV7-9
TGTGCCAGCAGCCTCCGCCTCGGGCAAAGTATGAACATTCAGTACTTC
CASSLRLGQSMNIQYF
>.|.|TRBJ1-5|TRBV15
TGTGCCACCAGCAGAGACACGGGGCAGCCCCAGCATTTT
CATSRDTGQPQHF
>many|.|TRBJ2-3|TRBV7-9
TGTGCCAGCAGCTTAAGGACCCAAAGCGCAGATACGCAGTATTTT
CASSLRTQSADTQYF
>.|.|TRBJ2-6|TRBV10-3
TGTGCCACTCATAATGGGGCCGCAACTGGGGCCAACGTCCTGACTTTC
CATHNGAATGANVLTF